This is a list of T cell receptor beta chains from one sample in a study of blood T cell repertoires in COVID-19. Sequencing was performed with immunoSEQ multiplex PCR; in TCRdb, only in-frame clones are kept and a portion is missing. The sample contains approximately 110,000 clones, around 83% of which appear only once. Material for sequencing was peripheral blood. The receptors here all came from a woman older than 75 with acute or convalescent COVID-19. CDR3s include the opening cysteine and the closing phenylalanine or tryptophan. Each record gives: J gene, V gene, CDR3 protein.

TRBJ1-1 TRBV18 CASSSTGQGVNTEAFF
TRBJ2-7 TRBV15 CATSPRQALYEQYF
TRBJ2-5 TRBV29-1 CSVRDRETQYF
TRBJ2-3 TRBV10-1 CASSETGRADTQYF
TRBJ2-3 TRBV24-1 CATGGSGADTQYF
TRBJ1-2 TRBV30 CAWSGGQGYDYGYTF
TRBJ1-4 TRBV5-6 CASSLRQGRGENEKLFF
TRBJ1-2 TRBV5-1 CASSFTGPNYGYTF
TRBJ2-5 TRBV29-1 CSATGTQETQYF
TRBJ2-3 TRBV7-9 CASSSRGATDTQYF
TRBJ1-2 TRBV28 CASSLAGHGYTF
TRBJ2-3 TRBV10-1 CASRPTGDREDTQYF
TRBJ2-1 TRBV29-1 CSVDTSSSYNEQFF
TRBJ2-5 TRBV24-1 CATSDFGTGGFQETQYF
TRBJ2-5 TRBV7-7 CASSSDREETQYF
TRBJ1-1 TRBV28 CAGTQTGRDTEAFF
TRBJ1-2 TRBV6-5 CASRPTGTGNGGYTF
TRBJ2-5 TRBV11-3 CASSPGIHETQYF
TRBJ2-1 TRBV28 CASSLNRLAGLYNEQFF
TRBJ2-6 TRBV5-4 CASSSEGQGAKGANVLTF
TRBJ1-1 TRBV2 CASNRQRMNTEAFF
TRBJ1-1 TRBV9 CASSSWTGDTEAFF
TRBJ2-1 TRBV29-1 CSATPRTGGNEQFF
TRBJ2-4 TRBV14 CASSPAGLAGGGLQYF
TRBJ2-6 TRBV18 CASSPLSDKISGANVLTF
TRBJ1-2 TRBV19 CASSPTGTLSYGYTF
TRBJ1-5 TRBV5-4 CASSLNPTNQPQHF
TRBJ1-1 TRBV7-9 CASSLGSPGQGANEAFF
TRBJ1-5 TRBV7-9 CASSYSYNQPQHF
TRBJ1-1 TRBV5-1 CASSSQGFTEAFF
TRBJ1-5 TRBV9 CASSVGVRRNQPQHF
TRBJ2-7 TRBV10-3 CATERDYEQYF
TRBJ2-1 TRBV28 CASSSVGSGYRYNEQFF
TRBJ1-1 TRBV6-5 CASRDTSTTEAFF
TRBJ1-5 TRBV6-5 CASSYSHTGGQPQHF
TRBJ1-6 TRBV2 CASRSTGGESPLHF
TRBJ2-1 TRBV6-5 CASSYSLAGQQFF
TRBJ2-3 TRBV27 CASSRTGVVDTQYF
TRBJ2-2 TRBV4-2 CASSQEDYIRTGPTGELFF
TRBJ1-2 TRBV6-6 CASTPGQGYGYTF
TRBJ2-2 TRBV10-1 CASSERGTGELFF
TRBJ1-1 TRBV7-2 CASSLDAVRGAFF
TRBJ2-5 TRBV4-1 CASSQEAPGGQETQYF
TRBJ2-1 TRBV5-4 CASSLGGLAGVDEQFF
TRBJ1-3 TRBV5-1 CASSITGTHSGNTIYF
TRBJ2-7 TRBV29-1 CSVDGRDSFSYEQYF
TRBJ1-5 TRBV19 CASRGDSNNQPQHF
TRBJ1-1 TRBV30 CAWSLRQGAITEAFF
TRBJ2-2 TRBV4-1 CASSQEQYTGELFF
TRBJ2-2 TRBV7-7 CASSPSKGELFF
TRBJ2-5 TRBV14 CASSPGDSGRAEWETQYF